The 23 T cell receptor beta chains in this list originate from one sample, sequenced in a study of T cell repertoires in cytomegalovirus infection. These receptors have no known antigen. TCRdb redid the calling of the reads with MiXCR, one entry per CDR3 protein. The table shows nearly 70,000 distinct CDR3 sequences, with about 22% occurring only once. Source material: PBMCs, sequenced either directly or after in vitro stimulation (not recorded which). These receptors all come from a human donor in good health (CMV status not recorded). Some clones in this sample may be carry-over from other donors' samples.

The chain is built from TRBV28 and TRBJ2-7; 8 bases agree with TRBD2. The CDR3 is 14 residues long. Germline CDR1 MDHEN, CDR2 SYDVKM. Trimming at V came to 8 bases and at J to 4 bases, leaving 10 bases not matched to a gene. DNA for the CDR3: TGTGCCAGCGGCTCTTTAGGCGGGAGGTACGAGCAGTACTTC. It is translated as CASGSLGGRYEQYF.

Many counts were recorded for this clonotype. This chain connects TRBV11-2 to TRBJ2-3; D is unresolved. The V end lost 5 bases, the J end lost 3 bases, and 9 bases lay between the germline ends. CDR3 length equals 13 residues. Per germline, CDR1 SGHAT and CDR2 FQNNGV. CDR3 sequence: CASSPRPTDTQYF. For the CDR3, the DNA is TGTGCCAGCAGCCCGCGGCCTACAGATACGCAGTATTTT.

This clonotype was detected a few times. The chain links TRBV18 to TRBJ2-2; D is uncertain. V lost 0 bases, J lost 3 bases, and 5 bases lay in between. Germline V lookup: CDR1 KGHSH, CDR2 LQKENI. This CDR3 is 14 amino acids long. The CDR3 nucleotides are TGTGCCAGCTCACCACCGGTCCACACCGGGGAGCTGTTTTTT. It translates to CASSPPVHTGELFF.

This clonotype was seen a few times. The gene calls are TRBV5-1 and TRBJ2-3; possible D gene TRBD1, 6 bases. The CDR3 has 15 residues. The germline CDR1 and CDR2 sequences are SGHRS and YFSETQ. Trimming left V 0 bases short and J 4 bases short, with 12 bases between. CDR3 sequence (DNA): TGCGCCAGCAGCTTGGATACAGGGCCGGCAGATACGCAGTATTTT. Its translation is CASSLDTGPADTQYF. Drawing the rest from reference TRBV5-1 and TRBJ2-3, the complete variable domain is KAGVTQTPRYLIKTRGQQVTLSCSPISGHRSVSWYQQTPGQGLQFLFEYFSETQRNKGNFPGRFSGRQFSNSRSEMNVSTLELGDSALYLCASSLDTGPADTQYFGPGTRLTVL.

The V and J genes are TRBV6-2 or TRBV6-3 and TRBJ2-2; TRBD2 matches 7 bases. Trimming at V came to 4 bases and at J to 4 bases, leaving 6 bases not matched to a gene. Germline V lookup: CDR1 MNHEY, CDR2 SVGEGT. The CDR3 length is 15 residues. The CDR3, as DNA: TGTGCCAGCAGTTCGGGGACGGGGGGCACCGGGGAGCTGTTTTTT. It yields the protein CASSSGTGGTGELFF.

This clonotype was recorded many times. The V and J genes are TRBV7-9 and TRBJ1-2; a possible D gene is TRBD1 (6 bases). Germline V gene sequence: CDR1 SEHNR, CDR2 FQNEAQ (reference sequence). CDR3 length: 14 residues. V gave up 7 bases and J gave up 8 bases, with 20 bases separating them. In DNA, the CDR3 is TGTGCCAGCATCCCCCGACAGGCGGGGGGCGGCTACACCTTC. The encoded protein is CASIPRQAGGGYTF.

This clonotype was detected ten times or more. V is TRBV10-2 and J is TRBJ1-1; D is unresolved. This CDR3 spans 13 amino acids. V lost 6 bases and J 8 bases, leaving 16 bases between the germline ends. Germline V CDR1 and CDR2: WSHSY, SAAADI. The CDR3 here is CASRISGATEAFF. DNA for the CDR3: TGCGCCAGCAGGATTTCAGGAGCAACAGAAGCTTTCTTT.

This clonotype was counted between two and nine times. The V gene is TRBV6-8, the J gene TRBJ2-1; 16 bases are a match to TRBD2. The ends lost 4 bases at V and 10 bases at J; junction bases unmatched: 4. The germline V gene encodes CDR1 MNHGY and CDR2 SAAAGT. The CDR3 is 15 residues long. Here the CDR3 reads CASSSGTSGRAEQFF. CDR3 nucleotides: TGTGCCAGCAGTTCCGGGACTAGCGGGAGGGCGGAGCAGTTCTTC.

The chain employs TRBV12-3 or TRBV12-4 and TRBJ1-5; a weak D match, TRBD1 (6 bases). CDR3 length: 16 amino acids. V was clipped by 5 bases and J by 0 bases, with 14 bases between them. The CDR3 reads CASSQDGQISNQPQHF. Written as DNA, the CDR3 is TGTGCCAGCAGTCAAGATGGACAGATTAGCAATCAGCCCCAGCATTTT.

This clonotype has more than one count but fewer than ten. The CDR3 bases are TGTGCCAGCAGCGGGGCGGTAGTGAATGAGCAGTTCTTC. Its protein product is CASSGAVVNEQFF. The chain carries TRBV5-6 and TRBJ2-1, with D possibly being TRBD1 (5 bases). The V end lost 4 bases, the J end lost 7 bases, and 12 bases lay between the germline ends. Germline values: CDR1 SGHDT, CDR2 YYEEEE. The CDR3 has 13 amino acids.

V usage is TRBV7-2 and J usage is TRBJ1-5; D is unclear. The CDR3 length is 12 residues. V was trimmed by 5 bases and J by 5 bases, leaving 7 bases between them. CDR1 is SGHTA, CDR2 FQGNSA, per germline. The CDR3, as DNA: TGTGCCAGCAGCATCACGCATCAGCCCCAGCATTTT. Protein: CASSITHQPQHF. The full variable domain, its missing parts supplied by reference TRBV7-2 and TRBJ1-5, is GAGVSQSPSNKVTEKGKDVELRCDPISGHTALYWYRQSLGQGLEFLIYFQGNSAPDKSGLPSDRFSAERTGGSVSTLTIQRTQQEDSAVYLCASSITHQPQHFGDGTRLSIL.

This clonotype was observed at least ten times. The chain employs TRBV7-2 and TRBJ2-1; 10 bases fit TRBD2. Trimming took 4 bases from V and 7 from J; bases not matched to a gene: 4. CDR3 length: 14 amino acids. Germline-derived CDR1 and CDR2 are SGHTA and FQGNSA. As DNA, the CDR3 is TGTGCCAGCAGCTCTAGCGGGAGTACGAATGAGCAGTTCTTC. It yields the protein CASSSSGSTNEQFF. The full variable domain, rest sourced from reference TRBV7-2 and TRBJ2-1, is GAGVSQSPSNKVTEKGKDVELRCDPISGHTALYWYRQSLGQGLEFLIYFQGNSAPDKSGLPSDRFSAERTGGSVSTLTIQRTQQEDSAVYLCASSSSGSTNEQFFGPGTRLTVL.

V and J are TRBV20-1 and TRBJ2-3, with 10 bases aligning to TRBD2. The CDR3 loop spans 14 amino acids. With V trimmed by 5 bases and J by 1 base, 3 bases remained unmatched. Germline assignment: CDR1 DFQATT and CDR2 SNEGSKA (reference sequence). In DNA, the CDR3 is TGCAGTGCTTGGACTAGCGGTCGCACAGATACGCAGTATTTT. It specifies CSAWTSGRTDTQYF.

The genes are TRBV18 and TRBJ1-1; possibly TRBD1 for D (6 bases). The CDR3 length is 12 residues. Germline CDR1 reads KGHSH; CDR2 reads LQKENI. V shed 3 bases and J shed 8 bases, with 10 bases lying between them. This CDR3 reads CASSPGQIEAFF. The CDR3 nucleotides read TGTGCCAGCTCACCGGGACAAATCGAAGCTTTCTTT.

This clonotype turned up a few times. The chain uses TRBV7-6 and TRBJ2-1, with a possible D match to TRBD2 (5 bases). Germline CDR1 reads SGHVS; CDR2 reads FNYEAQ. The V end was cut by 5 bases, the J end by 0 bases, with 17 bases between. The CDR3 has 17 residues. CDR3 coding DNA: TGTGCCAGCAGCCCGCACGGAAGCGGAAACTCCTACAATGAGCAGTTCTTC. It yields the protein CASSPHGSGNSYNEQFF.

This clonotype appeared many times. J is TRBJ2-1 and V is TRBV6-2 or TRBV6-3, with 7 nucleotides matching TRBD1. V lost 4 bases, J lost 0 bases, and 0 bases stayed unmatched. There are 14 residues in the CDR3. CDR1 and CDR2 (germline): MNHEY, SVGEGT. The CDR3 nucleotides read TGTGCCAGCAGTTGGGACAGCTCCTACAATGAGCAGTTCTTC. This gives the protein CASSWDSSYNEQFF.

V is TRBV11-3 and J is TRBJ2-1; 8 bases map to TRBD2. Germline assignment: CDR1 SGHNT and CDR2 YENEEA. There are 15 residues in the CDR3. The junction had 9 bases not matched to a gene; V was cut back by 3 bases and J by 8 bases. The CDR3 here is CASSFRTSRRDEQFF. The CDR3 nucleotides are TGTGCCAGCAGCTTCAGGACTAGCCGGAGGGATGAGCAGTTCTTC.

This clonotype was found a few times. This sequence joins TRBV30 and TRBJ2-1; possibly TRBD1 for D (5 bases). There are 13 residues in the CDR3. The germline CDR1 and CDR2 sequences are GTSNPN and SVGIG (reference sequence). As DNA, the CDR3 is TGTGCACGATCTGCAACAGGTCTAAATGAGCAGTTCTTC. Protein sequence: CARSATGLNEQFF.

The chain uses TRBV20-1 and TRBJ1-2; 7 bases agree with TRBD1. CDR1 is DFQATT, CDR2 SNEGSKA, per germline (reference sequence). J lost 2 bases, V lost 5 bases, and 5 bases had no gene match. The CDR3 runs to 13 residues. In nucleotides, the CDR3 is TGCAGTGCTCCCCCAGGGGGGAACTATGGCTACACCTTC. This codes for CSAPPGGNYGYTF.

The chain combines TRBV9 with TRBJ1-6; D is undetermined. The V gene lost 4 bases and the J gene lost 9 bases, with 8 bases spanning the gap. Germline CDR1 and CDR2: SGDLS and YYNGEE. This CDR3 has 12 amino acids. CDR3 sequence reads: CASSPKGSPLHF. In DNA form, the CDR3 reads TGTGCCAGCAGCCCTAAGGGTTCACCCCTCCACTTT.

The rearrangement links TRBV6-2 or TRBV6-3 to TRBJ1-2; unclear D gene. The CDR3 contains 14 residues. Trimming shortened V by 5 bases and J by 3 bases, and 13 bases separated the two germline ends. The V gene's germline CDR1 is MNHEY and CDR2 SVGEGT. CDR3 region: CASSRLGEDYGYTF. The CDR3 DNA is TGTGCCAGCAGTCGCCTCGGAGAGGACTATGGCTACACCTTC.

This clonotype was observed a single time. This chain links TRBV4-3 with TRBJ1-2; tentative D call: TRBD1 (6 bases). With 0 bases removed from V and 8 bases from J, the gap between germline ends came to 25 bases. CDR1 is LGHNA and CDR2 is YSLEER in the germline V gene. The CDR3 is 18 amino acids. CDR3 protein: CASSQDAAGANGGRGYTF. CDR3 sequence (DNA): TGCGCCAGCAGCCAAGATGCGGCAGGGGCGAATGGGGGACGGGGCTACACCTTC.

There are many counts of this clonotype. This rearrangement joins TRBV15 to TRBJ2-1; 8 bases are shared with TRBD1. CDR3 length: 14 residues. Losses at the gene ends were 3 bases for V and 3 bases for J; bases not matched to a gene: 1. Germline V lookup: CDR1 LNHNV, CDR2 YYDKDF (reference sequence). The CDR3 spells CATSRGQDYNEQFF. For the CDR3, the DNA is TGTGCCACCAGCAGGGGACAGGACTACAATGAGCAGTTCTTC.